These T cell receptor beta chains were read from a single sample in a study of breast tumors, draining lymph nodes, adjacent tissues. TCRdb passed the multiplex PCR reads through MiXCR, listing each CDR3 protein once. The sample contains around 140,000 distinct CDR3 sequences, about 22% of which appear only once. Sample: axillary lymph node tissue. Source of these receptors: a female donor with breast cancer. Some clones in this sample may be carry-over from other donors' samples. The CDR3 runs from the conserved cysteine through the conserved F or W. A D gene is named only where the DNA matches it firmly. The listing skips clone size in some rows; elsewhere it reads once, few, many or a size class.

j_call d_call clone_size v_call cdr3_nt cdr3_aa
TRBJ2-1 NA many TRBV29-1 TGCAGCGTTGAACTTTTTGATGAGCAGTTCTTC CSVELFDEQFF
TRBJ2-2 TRBD1 many TRBV5-1 TGCGCCAGCAGCTTGATTTCTACAGGGGTTACCGGGGAGCTGTTTTTT CASSLISTGVTGELFF
TRBJ1-5 NA few TRBV19 TGTGCCAGTAGTCGGAGGGGCAATCAGCCCCAGCATTTT CASSRRGNQPQHF
TRBJ2-1 NA NA TRBV6-2/TRBV6-3 TGTGCCAGCCAGCCCTCGGGGGTCCTTGCTAGCAGCTTCCACAATGAGCAGTTCTTC CASQPSGVLASSFHNEQFF
TRBJ1-5 TRBD1 NA TRBV19 TGTGCCAGTAGTATAGTTCAGGGGGGTAATCAGCCCCAGCATTTT CASSIVQGGNQPQHF
TRBJ1-4 NA few TRBV3-1 TGTGCCAGCAGGCTAGGATCAGGGGCAACTAATGAAAAACTGTTTTTT CASRLGSGATNEKLFF
TRBJ2-2 NA many TRBV4-1 TGCGCCAGCAGCCAAGCCGGGCACGCGAACACCGGGGAGCTGTTTTTT CASSQAGHANTGELFF
TRBJ2-5 TRBD1 many TRBV20-1 TGCAGTGCTAGACCGACAGGGGTAGAGACCCAGTACTTC CSARPTGVETQYF
TRBJ2-1 NA many TRBV30 TGTGCCTGGTCACAGGGCAGGATGTTCTTC CAWSQGRMFF
TRBJ2-5 NA many TRBV14 TGTGCCAGCAGCCTTAGGGGCCTGGGGACCCAGTACTTC CASSLRGLGTQYF
TRBJ2-2 TRBD1 few TRBV19 TGTGCCAGTAGTGACCTTAGGGGACAGGTTTCGACCGGGGAGCTGTTTTTT CASSDLRGQVSTGELFF
TRBJ1-6 NA many TRBV30 TGTGCCTGGAGTACAGGGAGCAATTCACCCCTCCACTTT CAWSTGSNSPLHF
TRBJ2-3 NA NA TRBV25-1 TGTGCCAGCAGTGAGAGGGGACCCCTTGATACGCAGTATTTT CASSERGPLDTQYF
TRBJ2-6 NA NA TRBV19 TGTGCCAGTAGTATACGAGTACAGCCCGGGGCCAACGTCCTGACTTTC CASSIRVQPGANVLTF
TRBJ1-2 TRBD1 many TRBV20-1 TGCAGTGGCCTCCCGGGACAGGGATACTATGGCTACACCTTC CSGLPGQGYYGYTF
TRBJ2-5 NA many TRBV6-1 TGTGCCAGCACCGGGGAAGAGGGGCGGAAGACCCAGTACTTC CASTGEEGRKTQYF
TRBJ1-4 TRBD1 many TRBV6-5 TGTGCCAGCAGTTACTCGAGACAGGGAAGCCGTAATGAAAAACTGTTTTTT CASSYSRQGSRNEKLFF
TRBJ2-1 NA many TRBV12-3/TRBV12-4 TGTGCCAGCAGTTTAGTCGGTTGGGGATACCAAAACTATGAGCAGTTCTTC CASSLVGWGYQNYEQFF
TRBJ2-3 NA NA TRBV5-4 TGTGCCAGCAGCCCCGCCCCAGATACGCAGTATTTT CASSPAPDTQYF
TRBJ2-7 TRBD2 many TRBV5-5 TGTGCCAGCAGCACTAATAGCGGGAGGGTGACCTACGAGCAGTACTTC CASSTNSGRVTYEQYF
TRBJ2-1 TRBD1 many TRBV5-4 TGTGCCAGCAGCTTCAGGGGGCGAACATCCTACAATGAGCAGTTCTTC CASSFRGRTSYNEQFF
TRBJ2-5 TRBD2 few TRBV6-1 TGTGCCAGCACCGCATTAACAGCGGGAGGGCCCCGGGAGACCCAGTACTTC CASTALTAGGPRETQYF
TRBJ2-3 NA few TRBV11-3 TGTGCCAGCAGCTTAGATAGGGGGGGCTTGACAGATACGCAGTATTTT CASSLDRGGLTDTQYF
TRBJ2-3 NA many TRBV9 TGTGCCAGCAGCGTAGCCGATACGCAGTATTTT CASSVADTQYF
TRBJ2-1 NA many TRBV11-3 TGTGCCAGCAGCTTAGGGAGTACCTACAATGAGCAGTTCTTC CASSLGSTYNEQFF
TRBJ1-5 NA many TRBV20-1 TGCAGTGCTTGGGGGAGAGGCATCGGTCAGCCCCAGCATTTT CSAWGRGIGQPQHF
TRBJ1-5 NA NA TRBV6-5 TGTGCCAGCAGTAAAGGTCGAGGGGATCCTAGCAATCAGCCCCAGCATTTT CASSKGRGDPSNQPQHF
TRBJ2-2 NA many TRBV7-9 TGTGCCAGCAGCCTAGGTGGCTCCCGCCCCGGGGAGCTGTTTTTT CASSLGGSRPGELFF
TRBJ2-1 NA many TRBV5-1 TGCGCCAGCAGCCCGGACAGAGGGGAGCAGTTCTTC CASSPDRGEQFF
TRBJ2-3 NA NA TRBV27 TGTGCCAGCAGTTTAGAAGGGACTGGAGATACGCAGTATTTT CASSLEGTGDTQYF
TRBJ2-5 NA many TRBV7-8 TGTGCCAGCAGCAACGGGATAAGGGAGACCCAGTACTTC CASSNGIRETQYF
TRBJ2-3 NA many TRBV12-3/TRBV12-4 TGTGCCACCAGATCAGAGCGGGTAGCAGATACGCAGTATTTT CATRSERVADTQYF
TRBJ2-1 NA many TRBV19 TGTGCCAGTAGTATAGTGGCAACAGTTTTGTTAAGTGAGCAGTTCTTC CASSIVATVLLSEQFF
TRBJ2-1 TRBD1 many TRBV29-1 TGCAGCGCAGGGACAGGAGGATGGAATGAGCAGTTCTTC CSAGTGGWNEQFF
TRBJ2-1 TRBD2 NA TRBV24-1 TGTGCCACCAGTGATATCGTTAGCGGGAGCGGGGAGCAGTTCTTC CATSDIVSGSGEQFF
TRBJ2-7 TRBD1 many TRBV11-3 TGTGCCAGCAGCCCGGGACAGGGGGCCTACGAGCAGTACTTC CASSPGQGAYEQYF
TRBJ2-3 TRBD2 many TRBV20-1 TGCAGTGCTAGACCCGTTAGCGGGAGGTTTAGCACAGATACGCAGTATTTT CSARPVSGRFSTDTQYF
TRBJ2-1 TRBD1 many TRBV11-3 TGTGCCAGCAGCTTAGGGACAGGGAATGAGCAGTTCTTC CASSLGTGNEQFF
TRBJ2-3 TRBD2 many TRBV20-1 TGCAGTGCGCTGCTCGGGACTAGCGGCACAGATACGCAGTATTTT CSALLGTSGTDTQYF
TRBJ2-5 NA few TRBV5-5 TGTGCCAGCAGCTCCTCGCCGGGCCTAGGGGAGACCCAGTACTTC CASSSSPGLGETQYF
TRBJ1-3 NA many TRBV6-6 TGTGCCAGCAGTCCCGGGCCAAGCTCTGGAAACACCATATATTTT CASSPGPSSGNTIYF